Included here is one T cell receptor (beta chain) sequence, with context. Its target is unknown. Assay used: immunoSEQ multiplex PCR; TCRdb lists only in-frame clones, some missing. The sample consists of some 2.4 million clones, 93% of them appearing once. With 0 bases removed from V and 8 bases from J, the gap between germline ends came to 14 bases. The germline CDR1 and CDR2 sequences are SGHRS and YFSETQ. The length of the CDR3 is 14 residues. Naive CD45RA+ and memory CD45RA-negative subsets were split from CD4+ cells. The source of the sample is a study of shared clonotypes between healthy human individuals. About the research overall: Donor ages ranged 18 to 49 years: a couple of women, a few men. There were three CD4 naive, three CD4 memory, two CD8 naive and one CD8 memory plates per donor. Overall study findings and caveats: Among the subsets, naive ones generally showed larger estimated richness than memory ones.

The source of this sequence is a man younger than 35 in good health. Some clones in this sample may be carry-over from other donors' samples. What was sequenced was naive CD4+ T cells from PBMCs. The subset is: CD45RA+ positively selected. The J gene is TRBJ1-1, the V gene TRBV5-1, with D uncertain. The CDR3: CASSLAPPNAEAFF. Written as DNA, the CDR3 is TGCGCCAGCAGCTTGGCCCCACCCAACGCAGAAGCTTTCTTT. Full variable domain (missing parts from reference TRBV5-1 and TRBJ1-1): KAGVTQTPRYLIKTRGQQVTLSCSPISGHRSVSWYQQTPGQGLQFLFEYFSETQRNKGNFPGRFSGRQFSNSRSEMNVSTLELGDSALYLCASSLAPPNAEAFFGQGTRLTVV.